These 29 T cell receptor beta chains originate from one sample sequenced in a study of sequential checkpoint blockade in melanoma. Treatment given: randomized to nivolumab then ipilimumab (arm A) or the reverse (arm B). Sequenced by immunoSEQ multiplex PCR; TCRdb stores in-frame clones only, minus some. Of 4,500 to 5,500 clones listed, 60% to 75% were seen once; the top ten hold approximately 30%. The sequenced sample was CD8+ T cells sorted from blood (inferred from file names), obtained from a patient given nivolumab and ipilimumab in sequence. These receptors were taken from a human donor with melanoma.

The V call is TRBV6-1, the J call TRBJ2-7, with D possibly being TRBD2 (6 bases). The germline V gene encodes CDR1 MNHNS and CDR2 SASEGT. The V end was cut by 0 bases, the J end by 1 base, with 13 bases between. This CDR3 is 16 amino acids long. CDR3 residues: CASSEAGGRLSYEQYF. CDR3 sequence (DNA): TGTGCCAGCAGTGAAGCGGGGGGACGTTTGTCCTACGAGCAGTACTTC.

The J gene is TRBJ2-7, the V gene TRBV27, with TRBD1 as a possible D gene (5 bases). CDR3 length equals 13 residues. V shed 8 bases and J shed 7 bases, with 18 bases lying between them. Germline CDR1 is MNHEY and CDR2 is SMNVEV (reference sequence). CDR3 region: CASAEEFRVEQYF. CDR3 bases: TGTGCCAGCGCAGAGGAATTCAGGGTAGAGCAGTACTTC.

The chain employs TRBV28 and TRBJ2-7; the match to TRBD2 covers 12 bases. This CDR3 has 15 residues. Germline V CDR1 and CDR2: MDHEN, SYDVKM. J gave up 7 bases and V 6 bases, and 10 bases lay outside the gene matches. CDR3 coding DNA: TGTGCCAGCAGGCCCGGGACTAGCGGGTTTGTAGAGCAGTACTTC. This sequence encodes CASRPGTSGFVEQYF.

This clone was counted once. This chain connects TRBV5-4 to TRBJ1-4; D not resolved. The CDR3 is 12 residues long. CDR1 SGHNT and CDR2 YYREEE come from the germline V gene (reference sequence). V lost 7 bases and J 8 bases, leaving 12 bases between the germline ends. The DNA for the CDR3 is TGTGCCAGCCTCCCCGGGGAAGAAAAACTGTTTTTT. Translated: CASLPGEEKLFF.

The rearrangement uses TRBV4-1 and TRBJ2-7; TRBD1 matches at 7 bases. The CDR3 has 16 amino acids. From germline, CDR1 is MGHRA and CDR2 YSYEKL. V gave up 0 bases and J gave up 3 bases; unmatched junction bases: 8. The CDR3 is CASSQDWGQGDYEQYF. The CDR3 DNA sequence: TGCGCCAGCAGCCAAGATTGGGGTCAGGGGGACTACGAGCAGTACTTC.

The V and J genes are TRBV6-5 and TRBJ2-7; 7 bases fit TRBD1. There are 15 residues in the CDR3. Germline CDR1 reads MNHEY; CDR2 reads SVGAGI. V lost 3 bases, J lost 1 base, and 6 bases stayed unmatched. CDR3 sequence: CASSYSTGQSYEQYF. In DNA form, the CDR3 reads TGTGCCAGCAGTTATTCTACGGGACAGTCCTACGAGCAGTACTTC.

The V and J genes are TRBV7-6 and TRBJ1-1, with D perhaps matching TRBD1 (6 bases). The CDR3 extends over 14 amino acids. Trimming cost V 5 bases and J 3 bases, with 13 bases left between them. The germline CDR1 and CDR2 sequences are SGHVS and FNYEAQ. The CDR3 nucleotides read TGTGCCAGCAGCCCCCAAGGGGGGGACACTGAAGCTTTCTTT. Amino acid sequence: CASSPQGGDTEAFF.

This clone has only one observation. This chain joins TRBV5-1 and TRBJ2-7, with D possibly TRBD1 on 6 matching bases. The CDR3 sequence is 14 residues long. The germline CDR1 and CDR2 sequences are SGHRS and YFSETQ. Trimming stripped 4 bases from V and 2 bases from J, with 13 bases between. CDR3 sequence: CASSRVPGAYEQYF. The CDR3 DNA follows: TGCGCCAGCAGCCGTGTGCCAGGGGCCTACGAGCAGTACTTC.

This clone is termed medium-sized. The V gene is TRBV27, the J gene TRBJ1-2; 9 bases align to TRBD1. The CDR3 has 14 residues. V shed 5 bases and J 8 bases; nucleotides not matched to a gene: 9. In germline, CDR1 is MNHEY, CDR2 SMNVEV (reference sequence). Written as DNA, the CDR3 is TGTGCCAGCAGTCCTTCCGGGACAGGGAAAGGCTACACCTTC. It translates to CASSPSGTGKGYTF.

This clone was observed a handful of times. In DNA, the CDR3 is TGTGCCAGCAGCTCCCCAGAGACAGGGGTGGGTAATGAGCAGTTCTTC. Residues: CASSSPETGVGNEQFF. This sequence joins TRBV9 and TRBJ2-1; the match to TRBD1 covers 8 bases. Germline V lookup: CDR1 SGDLS, CDR2 YYNGEE. V gave up 4 bases and J gave up 7 bases; unmatched junction bases: 13. This CDR3 comprises 16 residues.

This chain links TRBV5-5 with TRBJ2-6; D not certain. V was clipped by 0 bases and J by 0 bases, with 13 bases between them. Per germline, CDR1 SGHKS and CDR2 YYEKEE (reference sequence). CDR3 size: 18 residues. In nucleotides, the CDR3 is TGTGCCAGCAGCTTGGGGTTCGAGACATTCTCTGGGGCCAACGTCCTGACTTTC. This encodes CASSLGFETFSGANVLTF.

V usage is TRBV4-1 and J usage is TRBJ1-2; no clear D gene. With 0 bases removed from V and 2 bases from J, the gap between germline ends came to 13 bases. Germline values: CDR1 MGHRA, CDR2 YSYEKL. This CDR3 is 16 amino acids long. Here the CDR3 reads CASSQESGVSNYGYTF. DNA for the CDR3: TGCGCCAGCAGCCAAGAGTCCGGGGTCTCAAACTATGGCTACACCTTC.

The chain has TRBV7-9 and TRBJ2-1; D is possibly TRBD2 (5 bases). In germline, CDR1 is SEHNR, CDR2 FQNEAQ (reference sequence). This CDR3 comprises 15 residues. With 5 bases removed from V and 9 bases from J, the gap between germline ends came to 20 bases. CDR3 sequence (DNA): TGTGCCAGCAGCCTAGTCGTCGCGGGCGGTTTTGAGCAGTTCTTC. The encoded protein is CASSLVVAGGFEQFF.

This clone was observed a handful of times. This rearrangement joins TRBV7-3 to TRBJ2-1; 13 nucleotides line up with TRBD2. The trim removed 2 bases at V and 6 bases at J, leaving 4 bases unmatched. Germline V gene data show CDR1 as SGHTA and CDR2 as FQGTGA. The CDR3 runs to 16 residues. The CDR3 region is CASSLPGTSGINEQFF. In DNA, the CDR3 is TGTGCCAGCAGCTTACCCGGGACTAGCGGGATCAATGAGCAGTTCTTC.

The chain employs TRBV4-1 and TRBJ2-7, with D perhaps matching TRBD1 (5 bases). The CDR3 length is 18 residues. V gave up 0 bases and J gave up 4 bases, with 22 bases separating them. CDR1 is MGHRA, CDR2 YSYEKL, per germline. In DNA form, the CDR3 reads TGCGCCAGCAGCCAAGATACGACGGCGTTTGGAAGGGGTTACGAGCAGTACTTC. The encoded protein is CASSQDTTAFGRGYEQYF.

The CDR3 spells CASSVEGDPSDEQFF. CDR3 sequence (DNA): TGTGCCAGCAGCGTAGAGGGGGACCCGTCGGATGAGCAGTTCTTC. This chain links TRBV5-5 with TRBJ2-1; D may be TRBD1 (6 bases). Germline-derived CDR1 and CDR2 are SGHKS and YYEKEE (reference sequence). This CDR3 has 15 amino acids. V dropped 4 bases and J dropped 8 bases, with 19 bases sitting between them.

The rearrangement joins TRBV6-4 to TRBJ1-2; 8 bases align to TRBD1. V lost 6 bases and J lost 8; bases outside the gene matches: 8. The CDR3 has 13 amino acids. CDR1 and CDR2 (germline): MRHNA, SNTAGT. CDR3 region: CASRAGTGSGYTF. The CDR3 DNA sequence: TGTGCCAGCAGAGCCGGGACAGGTTCCGGCTACACCTTC.

The chain couples TRBV14 to TRBJ1-1; D perhaps matches TRBD1 (5 bases). Germline-derived CDR1 and CDR2 are SGHDN and FVKESK. V gave up 6 bases and J gave up 2 bases, with 10 bases separating them. This CDR3 is 13 amino acids long. Here the CDR3 DNA reads TGTGCCAGCAGGCTGGGACTCAACACTGAAGCTTTCTTT. Protein: CASRLGLNTEAFF.

This chain joins TRBV7-9 and TRBJ2-3, with D tentatively TRBD2 (6 bases). V lost 1 base and J lost 4, with 15 bases in between. Per the germline V gene, CDR1 is SEHNR and CDR2 is FQNEAQ (reference sequence). CDR3 length equals 16 residues. The CDR3 is CASSLVGGEVPDTQYF. CDR3 coding DNA: TGTGCCAGCAGCTTAGTGGGGGGAGAGGTCCCAGATACGCAGTATTTT.

The V call is TRBV5-4, the J call TRBJ2-7; the D gene is possibly TRBD1 (6 bases). Trimming removed 4 bases from V and 2 bases from J, with 16 bases in between. CDR1 and CDR2 (germline): SGHNT, YYREEE (reference sequence). The CDR3 totals 15 residues. The CDR3 DNA is TGTGCCAGCAGCCATGCTACAGGACAGACCTACGAGCAGTACTTC. Amino acids: CASSHATGQTYEQYF. The complete variable domain, with remaining parts taken from reference TRBV5-4 and TRBJ2-7, reads ETGVTQSPTHLIKTRGQQVTLRCSSQSGHNTVSWYQQALGQGPQFIFQYYREEENGRGNFPPRFSGLQFPNYSSELNVNALELDDSALYLCASSHATGQTYEQYFGPGTRLTVT.

The chain has TRBV28 and TRBJ2-1; TRBD2 is a possible D gene (5 bases). Germline lookup yields CDR1 MDHEN and CDR2 SYDVKM. This CDR3 comprises 13 residues. Between the trimmed V and J ends, which lost 2 bases and 6 bases, there was a span of 8 bases. CDR3 DNA: TGTGCCAGCAGTTTAACCGGGGTCAATGAGCAGTTCTTC. It is translated as CASSLTGVNEQFF.

V and J are TRBV7-2 and TRBJ1-4; no reliable D call. The germline CDR1 and CDR2 sequences are SGHTA and FQGNSA. The ends were cut back, 5 bases at V and 0 bases at J, with 10 bases in the middle. The CDR3 sequence is 15 residues long. CDR3 loop: CASSTNNATNEKLFF. The CDR3, as DNA: TGTGCCAGCAGCACTAACAATGCAACTAATGAAAAACTGTTTTTT.

The V and J genes are TRBV5-3 and TRBJ2-7, with TRBD2 as a possible D gene (6 bases). TRBV5-3 carries the ORF label, with uncertain function. CDR3 size: 15 residues. Deletions cut 3 bases from V and 1 base from J, with 14 bases between. This chain's CDR3 is CARSSSGEVSYEQYF. CDR3 nucleotides: TGTGCCAGAAGCTCCTCGGGAGAAGTGTCCTACGAGCAGTACTTC.

In DNA form, the CDR3 reads TGTGCCAGCAGTTTCGGTTGGAGCACCGGGGAGCTGTTTTTT. It translates to CASSFGWSTGELFF. The chain couples TRBV27 to TRBJ2-2; D ambiguous. Germline assignment: CDR1 MNHEY and CDR2 SMNVEV (reference sequence). Trimming removed 3 bases from V and 4 bases from J, with 9 bases in between. The CDR3 spans 14 residues.

This chain uses TRBV2 with TRBJ2-4, with D perhaps matching TRBD1 (5 bases). The germline V and J ends were trimmed by 4 bases and 9 bases, with 13 bases remaining between them. CDR1 and CDR2 (germline): SNHLY, FYNNEI. This CDR3 is built from 13 residues. The CDR3 loop reads CASSGQGSGIQYF. CDR3 bases: TGTGCCAGCAGTGGGCAGGGTAGTGGCATTCAGTACTTC. The full variable domain, its missing parts supplied by reference TRBV2 and TRBJ2-4, is EPEVTQTPSHQVTQMGQEVILRCVPISNHLYFYWYRQILGQKVEFLVSFYNNEISEKSEIFDDQFSVERPDGSNFTLKIRSTKLEDSAMYFCASSGQGSGIQYFGAGTRLSVL.

The genes are TRBV11-2 and TRBJ1-2; no clear D. CDR1 and CDR2 (germline): SGHAT, FQNNGV. The CDR3 totals 12 residues. V gave up 0 bases and J gave up 6 bases, with 5 bases separating them. This chain's CDR3 is CASSLDQNGYTF. The CDR3 DNA reads as TGTGCCAGCAGCTTAGACCAAAATGGCTACACCTTC.

The CDR3 reads CASSSIYTGEAYEQYF. The CDR3, as DNA: TGTGCCAGCAGCTCGATATATACAGGGGAAGCGTACGAGCAGTACTTC. J is TRBJ2-7 and V is TRBV7-9; 7 bases map to TRBD1. Germline CDR1 and CDR2: SEHNR and FQNEAQ (reference sequence). The CDR3 contains 16 residues. The V gene end was trimmed by 4 bases and the J gene end by 4 bases; junction bases not matched to a gene: 13. The entire variable domain, with the rest obtained from reference TRBV7-9 and TRBJ2-7, is as follows: DTGVSQNPRHKITKRGQNVTFRCDPISEHNRLYWYRQTLGQGPEFLTYFQNEAQLEKSRLLSDRFSAERPKGSFSTLEIQRTEQGDSAMYLCASSSIYTGEAYEQYFGPGTRLTVT.

V gene TRBV7-7 combines with J gene TRBJ1-4; D unclear. Trimming removed 5 bases from V and 4 bases from J, with 14 bases in between. The CDR3 contains 15 residues. Germline CDR1 reads SSHAT; CDR2 reads FNYEAQ (reference sequence). The CDR3 DNA follows: TGTGCCAGCAGCCCTTCCTCGGGAGTTAATGAAAAACTGTTTTTT. Encoded protein: CASSPSSGVNEKLFF.

V usage is TRBV29-1 and J usage is TRBJ2-2; TRBD1 is a possible D gene (6 bases). This CDR3 comprises 13 residues. Germline V gene sequence: CDR1 SQVTM, CDR2 ANQGSEA. V lost 6 bases to trimming and J lost 1 base, with 9 bases between them. CDR3 loop: CSVKDRNTGELFF. CDR3 bases: TGCAGCGTCAAGGACAGGAACACCGGGGAGCTGTTTTTT.